Given below is one T cell receptor (beta chain) in context. Its target antigen remains unknown. Base qualities were left out, and no much larger clone turns up one base away. The CDR3 regions of human TCRbeta chains were subjected to immunosequencing. Processing in the source paper ran as follows. Repertoire TCRs were matched against a reference library of SARS-CoV-2-specific TCRs generated with the MIRA antigen-specificity platform. Breadth was defined as the fraction of unique TCRs that were SARS-CoV-2-associated, and depth was defined as the fraction of total T cells that were SARS-CoV-2-associated. Using the MIRA data, every spike-specific TCR was mapped to the spike region that the TCR reacted to and assigned to either a CD4 or a CD8 class. Log10-transformed breadth and depth values were compared by one-way ANOVA with Sidak's multiple comparisons tests. TCRdb carries this immuneACCESS record with in-frame sequences only. Its versions omit some clonotypes, under half of them owing to an unresolved V gene in the studies checked, with the rest unexplained. V, J and clone size were drawn from that table, and D and trimming were deduced from the DNA. Counted in this sample were some 170,000 clones; more than 80% of them appeared once. Around 3% of the sample is taken by the ten largest.

As encoded in the germline V gene, CDR1 is MNHNS while CDR2 is SASEGT. Trimming costs V 1 base and J 5 bases, and their ends lie 9 bases apart. Reading from cysteine to phenylalanine, the CDR3 counts 14 amino acids. Only the CDR3 DNA stays, 42 bases, in frame from base 1. This sample was taken from a study of T cell responses to AZD1222 COVID-19 vaccine listed by TCRdb under 2021. Context from the whole study: AZD1222 recipients whose second dose came at about 4 weeks and those whose second dose came at about 12 weeks were combined into one group, since spike-specific TCR depth and breadth did not differ between the two schedules. TCR sequencing covered about 230 trial participants: some 210 given two doses of AZD1222 and approximately 26 given two doses of MenACWY control vaccine. Trial participants were enrolled by age into 18-55, 56-69 and 70-plus year subgroups, with 148, 28 and 57 TCR-sequenced participants respectively. What the study reported, not specific to this receptor: No day 14 peak-response samples were available, so repertoires were characterized only after the peak T cell response. A significant rise in spike-specific TCR breadth and depth was observed after two AZD1222 doses relative to day 0 and relative to MenACWY recipients. In the small 56-69-year group, the increase in depth fell short of significance, most likely because of low power. Vaccine-associated CD4 TCRs spanned the whole spike protein, with dominant responses in regions 160-218 and 743-854. Reportedly, close to half of the unique spike-specific TCRs recognized epitopes lying outside the regions that are mutated in the B.1.351 and B.1.1.7 variants. Most participants were white British and females outnumbered males, and the authors suggested that clonal diversity may have been underestimated. Conclusions about previously exposed vaccinees are limited, since just five to seven AZD1222 recipients were seropositive for SARS-CoV-2 at baseline.

This sample's time point label indicates: baseline before first vaccination. Vaccinee samples came from UK trials COV001 and COV002, including a single-blind randomized controlled phase 2/3 trial of AZD1222 (ChAdOx1 nCoV-19) in healthy adults. For TCRbeta chain sequencing, PBMC samples from trial participants were taken at day 0 and at day 28 after the second dose. The chain is made from TRBV6-1 and TRBJ1-5; TRBD1 is a weak D gene call, 5 bases matching. The receptor was derived from an adult in good health. Sequences were derived from peripheral blood, sampled on day 0 of AZD1222 vaccination. In nucleotides, the sequence is TGTGCCAGCAGTGAAGGGGGGAAAGATCAGCCCCAGCATTTT. Translated, this is CASSEGGKDQPQHF.